This entry lists 27 T cell receptor beta chains sequenced from one sample in a study of blood T cells in healthy people across ages. A second PCR, run for about 7 to 11 cycles, used a sample-barcoded 5' primer plus a J-beta primer mix. TCRdb re-analysed the 5' RACE reads in MiXCR, keeping a single row per CDR3 protein. The sample comprises 750,000 to 1,000,000 distinct CDR3 sequences, 25% to 30% of which are singletons, and 10% rests with the top ten. These sequences were also reported in another study, on T cells of mothers and their children.

The sequencing input was blood. These receptors originate from a woman aged 35 to 49 in good health.

This chain uses TRBV28 with TRBJ1-1; TRBD1 agrees at 8 bases. J gave up 1 base and V 3 bases, and 1 base lay outside the gene matches. This CDR3 contains 14 residues. The germline gives CDR1 MDHEN, CDR2 SYDVKM. The CDR3, as DNA: TGTGCCAGCAGTTTCAGGGGGCCGAACACTGAAGCTTTCTTT. As protein: CASSFRGPNTEAFF. Full variable domain (rest looked up from reference TRBV28 and TRBJ1-1): DVKVTQSSRYLVKRTGEKVFLECVQDMDHENMFWYRQDPGLGLRLIYFSYDVKMKEKGDIPEGYSVSREKKERFSLILESASTNQTSMYLCASSFRGPNTEAFFGQGTRLTVV.

This clonotype was found a few times. V gene TRBV7-3 combines with J gene TRBJ2-3; D is uncertain. The CDR3 runs to 13 residues. V lost 4 bases, J lost 2 bases, and 7 bases lay in between. Per the germline V gene, CDR1 is SGHTA and CDR2 is FQGTGA. CDR3 in amino acids: CASSSFVTDTQYF. The CDR3 DNA is TGTGCCAGCAGCTCATTCGTCACAGATACGCAGTATTTT.

This rearrangement joins TRBV7-2 to TRBJ1-6; D is undetermined. Deletions cut 4 bases from V and 11 bases from J, with 9 bases between. There are 12 residues in the CDR3. Per the germline V gene, CDR1 is SGHTA and CDR2 is FQGNSA. The CDR3 nucleotides read TGTGCCAGCAGCTCCTTTCTAGCACCCCTCCACTTT. Its protein product is CASSSFLAPLHF.

This clonotype was seen more than once but under ten times. The chain uses TRBV6-1 and TRBJ1-1; D is possibly TRBD1 (6 bases). The length of the CDR3 is 13 residues. Trimming left V 4 bases short and J 8 bases short, with 14 bases between. The germline V gene encodes CDR1 MNHNS and CDR2 SASEGT. The CDR3 DNA reads as TGTGCCAGCAGTGCCCGGGACATAACCGAAGCTTTCTTT. Translated: CASSARDITEAFF.

The chain uses TRBV9 and TRBJ2-5; D possibly uses TRBD1 or TRBD2 (6 bases each). The V gene lost 5 bases and the J gene lost 7 bases, with 21 bases spanning the gap. Germline CDR1 reads SGDLS; CDR2 reads YYNGEE. This CDR3 has 15 amino acids. CDR3 DNA: TGTGCCAGCAGTTCCAGGGGTGTGGAGGGGGGGACCCAGTACTTC. Its translation is CASSSRGVEGGTQYF.

A few counts support this clonotype. This sequence joins TRBV10-3 and TRBJ2-3; 12 bases map to TRBD2. Germline CDR1 and CDR2: ENHRY and SYGVKD. V lost 6 bases and J lost 3; bases outside the gene matches: 7. This CDR3 region has 16 residues. The CDR3 loop is CAIRASGGAGTDTQYF. The CDR3 DNA is TGTGCCATCAGGGCTAGCGGGGGGGCCGGAACAGATACGCAGTATTTT.

This clonotype was seen ten or more times. This chain joins TRBV6-1 and TRBJ2-5; D might be TRBD1 (6 bases). Germline CDR1 and CDR2: MNHNS and SASEGT. V was trimmed by 5 bases and J by 6 bases, leaving 22 bases between them. The CDR3 loop spans 16 amino acids. Here the CDR3 DNA reads TGTGCCAGCAGTCCCCAGGGCGGTGGGGGCACTCAGACCCAGTACTTC. It codes for CASSPQGGGGTQTQYF.

This clonotype occurred many times. J is TRBJ2-5 and V is TRBV11-3; D is perhaps TRBD1 (5 bases). Trimming took off 6 bases at V and 4 bases at J, with 9 bases between the two ends. Per germline, CDR1 SGHNT and CDR2 YENEEA. The CDR3 sequence is 12 residues long. The CDR3 DNA reads TGTGCCAGCAGTTTTACAGGAGAGACCCAGTACTTC. Its protein product is CASSFTGETQYF.

This clonotype was observed at least ten times. This sequence joins TRBV25-1 and TRBJ1-5; unclear D gene. CDR3 length equals 13 residues. From germline, CDR1 is MGHDK and CDR2 SYGVNS. Trimming took 4 bases from V and 0 from J, leaving 4 bases between them. The CDR3 sequence: CASSGNSNQPQHF. Here the CDR3 DNA reads TGTGCCAGCAGTGGGAATAGCAATCAGCCCCAGCATTTT.

In nucleotides, the CDR3 is TGTGCCAGCACCCAAAACATTCAGTACTTC. This codes for CASTQNIQYF. V is TRBV5-8 and J is TRBJ2-4; D call uncertain. CDR3 size: 10 residues. V dropped 6 bases and J dropped 5 bases, with 3 bases sitting between them. Per the germline V gene, CDR1 is SGHTS and CDR2 is YDEGEE.

The chain has TRBV7-8 and TRBJ1-1; TRBD1 is a possible D gene (5 bases). The CDR3 loop spans 15 amino acids. The germline CDR1 and CDR2 sequences are SGHVS and FQNEAQ. V was clipped by 1 base and J by 5 bases, with 14 bases between them. For the CDR3, the DNA is TGTGCCAGCAGCTTAGACTGGTTTGGGGGAACTGAAGCTTTCTTT. Residues: CASSLDWFGGTEAFF.

V is TRBV18 and J is TRBJ2-3, with unresolved D. The V and J ends lost 6 bases and 0 bases respectively, with 13 bases between them. Germline V gene sequence: CDR1 KGHSH, CDR2 LQKENI. The CDR3 consists of 15 residues. The CDR3 loop is CASSGSGSSTDTQYF. The CDR3 bases are TGTGCCAGCTCGGGTTCGGGTTCTAGCACAGATACGCAGTATTTT.

DNA for the CDR3: TGCGCCAACAGATACCCCGGGACCGATCCTCAGGGGCAGTACTTC. Amino acids: CANRYPGTDPQGQYF. The V and J genes are TRBV5-1 and TRBJ2-7; the D call may be TRBD1 or TRBD2 (5 bases each). The V gene's germline CDR1 is SGHRS and CDR2 YFSETQ. Trimming removed 9 bases from V and 9 bases from J, with 28 bases in between. The CDR3 runs to 15 residues.

This rearrangement joins TRBV28 to TRBJ2-5; D tentatively reads TRBD1 or TRBD2 (6 bases each). V lost 6 bases to trimming and J lost 5 bases, with 16 bases between them. Germline CDR1 reads MDHEN; CDR2 reads SYDVKM. The length of the CDR3 is 14 residues. Here the CDR3 DNA reads TGTGCCAGCAGCTTAATCCCGGGGGCGGAGACCCAGTACTTC. Translation gives CASSLIPGAETQYF.

Details on this clonotype: At one end the junction does not follow the germline gene, possibly because of a read error. V is TRBV5-1 and J is TRBJ2-6, with D perhaps matching TRBD1 or TRBD2 (5 bases each). CDR1 is SGHRS and CDR2 is YFSETQ in the germline V gene. The CDR3 spans 14 residues. CDR3 amino acids: CATGATAGASVLTF. CDR3 coding DNA: TGCGCCACCGGGGCGACAGCTGGGGCCAGCGTCCTGACTTTC.

A few counts support this clonotype. The chain links TRBV29-1 to TRBJ1-1; D gene uncertain. The CDR3 is 13 amino acids. V shed 4 bases and J shed 0 bases, with 9 bases lying between them. Germline loops: CDR1 SQVTM, CDR2 ANQGSEA. This chain's CDR3 is CSVVRQLNTEAFF. The CDR3 coding sequence is TGCAGCGTTGTGAGGCAGCTGAACACTGAAGCTTTCTTT.

A single count supports this clonotype. The chain recombines TRBV20-1 with TRBJ2-2; TRBD1 matches 8 bases. Germline V gene data show CDR1 as DFQATT and CDR2 as SNEGSKA (reference sequence). The CDR3 has 15 residues. V shed 0 bases, J shed 3 bases, and the junction held 3 bases outside the gene matches. CDR3 sequence (DNA): TGCAGTGCTAGAGATCGGACAGGGTACACCGGGGAGCTGTTTTTT. Translating it yields CSARDRTGYTGELFF.

V gene TRBV7-2 combines with J gene TRBJ1-3; D remains unclear. Trimming took off 4 bases at V and 6 bases at J, with 13 bases between the two ends. CDR1 and CDR2 (germline): SGHTA, FQGNSA. The CDR3 loop spans 14 amino acids. This CDR3 is CASSSPGRINTIYF. CDR3 DNA sequence: TGTGCCAGCAGCTCCCCCGGACGGATAAACACCATATATTTT.

On this clonotype itself: A single base separates this from a much larger clone, so it may be a read error. CDR3 in DNA: TGCAGCGCTAGGACCGGGGTTGGCAATGAGCAGTACTTC. Translation: CSARTGVGNEQYF. This chain joins TRBV29-1 and TRBJ2-4, with a possible D match to TRBD2 (5 bases). V dropped 7 bases and J dropped 13 bases, with 23 bases sitting between them. The V gene's germline CDR1 is SQVTM and CDR2 ANQGSEA. The CDR3 is 13 amino acids.

The chain joins TRBV6-2 or TRBV6-3 to TRBJ2-3; 7 bases fit TRBD2. In germline, CDR1 is MNHEY, CDR2 SVGEGT. This CDR3 has 15 residues. After removal of 0 bases from V and 6 bases from J, the junction contained 6 bases not matched to a gene. The CDR3 DNA follows: TGTGCCAGCAGTTACTCCGGACTAGTATCGGATACGCAGTATTTT. Its translation is CASSYSGLVSDTQYF.

The chain is built from TRBV28 and TRBJ2-3; D is tentatively TRBD1 or TRBD2 (5 bases each). Germline V gives CDR1 MDHEN, CDR2 SYDVKM. This CDR3 comprises 15 residues. Between the trimmed V and J ends, which lost 7 bases and 3 bases, there was a span of 17 bases. This CDR3 reads CASIDGARGTDTQYF. CDR3 sequence (DNA): TGTGCCAGCATAGATGGGGCGAGGGGAACAGATACGCAGTATTTT.

This clonotype was recorded many times. This sequence joins TRBV29-1 and TRBJ2-5, with TRBD2 identical over 8 bases. The V and J ends lost 5 bases and 1 base, in that order; junction bases with no gene match: 12. The CDR3 loop spans 16 amino acids. Germline-derived CDR1 and CDR2 are SQVTM and ANQGSEA. CDR3: CSVPGTRRTFQETQYF. In DNA, the CDR3 is TGCAGCGTTCCCGGGACTAGGCGGACCTTCCAAGAGACCCAGTACTTC.

About this clonotype itself: A read error may explain this, as a much larger clone is one base away. This sequence joins TRBV6-5 and TRBJ2-7, with D perhaps TRBD1 or TRBD2 (5 bases each). Germline V gene data show CDR1 as MNHEY and CDR2 as SVGAGI. The CDR3 runs 16 residues. The CDR3 reads CAGSPFGGRSSYEQYF. The DNA for the CDR3 is TGTGCCGGCAGTCCATTTGGGGGTCGAAGCTCCTACGAGCAGTACTTC.

This clonotype was seen more than once but under ten times. The CDR3 nucleotides are TGTGCCACCAGTGATCGGGAGCGCACCTACAACGAGCAGTACTTC. Its protein is CATSDRERTYNEQYF. V usage is TRBV24-1 and J usage is TRBJ2-5; TRBD2 might be the D (6 bases). The DNA end favors TRBJ2-7, so the J call may be wrong. The CDR3 runs 15 residues. CDR1 and CDR2 (germline): KGHDR, SFDVKD.

The J gene is TRBJ2-1, the V gene TRBV24-1, with unresolved D. This CDR3 contains 15 residues. Trimming left V 3 bases short and J 5 bases short, with 13 bases between. The V gene's germline CDR1 is KGHDR and CDR2 SFDVKD. The CDR3 loop is CATSDPLTGNNEQFF. For the CDR3, the DNA is TGTGCCACCAGTGATCCCCTTACGGGCAACAATGAGCAGTTCTTC.

V is TRBV19 and J is TRBJ2-7; TRBD2 might be the D (5 bases). The V gene lost 5 bases and the J gene lost 6 bases, with 14 bases spanning the gap. This CDR3 contains 13 residues. CDR1 is LNHDA and CDR2 is SQIVND in the germline V gene (reference sequence). The CDR3 spells CASSSIGVCEQYF. Written as DNA, the CDR3 is TGTGCCAGTAGTTCCATCGGGGTCTGCGAGCAGTACTTC.

The CDR3 bases are TGTGCCAGCATCCATACCGGGGCTAGCGAGCCTTTTGAGACCCAGTACTTC. Its protein is CASIHTGASEPFETQYF. The V and J genes are TRBV3-1 and TRBJ2-5; the D gene is possibly TRBD2 (6 bases). The ends were cut back, 7 bases at V and 5 bases at J, with 26 bases in the middle. Germline V gene lookup returns CDR1 LGHDT and CDR2 YNNKEL (reference sequence). The CDR3 has 17 residues.